This T cell receptor beta chain originates from a study of blood T cell repertoires in COVID-19. Across the study: Acute and convalescent COVID-19 specimens originated in the United States, Italy and Spain. In each case, the material was cDNA or gDNA derived from T cells, B-cell-depleted T cells, or PBMCs.

Original handling: Amplification of reference gene primers was used by the study to estimate nucleated cell counts. Clones were read by immunoSEQ multiplex PCR, and TCRdb kept only the in-frame ones, dropping some. V, J and clone size derive from that table, while D and trimming were established from the DNA sequence. The sample lists about 140,000 clones, roughly 86% occurring once. V lost 5 bases to trimming and J lost 0 bases; unmatched junction nucleotides: 4. The CDR3 is 15 residues long. Germline CDR1 and CDR2: SEHNR and FQNEAQ (reference sequence). The sequencing sample was made of peripheral blood. The chain employs TRBV7-9 and TRBJ1-3; 7 nucleotides match TRBD1. The receptor comes from a human donor in a cohort sampled during active COVID-19. Here the CDR3 reads CASSPDRFSGNTIYF. DNA of the CDR3: TGTGCCAGCAGCCCGGACAGGTTCTCTGGAAACACCATATATTTT.